The subject of this entry is one T cell receptor beta chain. Antigen specificity is unknown. TCR beta CDR3 region amplification was performed from RNA transcripts. In the first-round RT-PCR of the TCR CDR3, the HTBI primer set was used. Using its own MiXCR run on the multiplex PCR reads, TCRdb lists one record per CDR3 protein. The repertoire holds under 750,000 distinct CDR3 sequences, with 18% as singletons. With V trimmed by 3 bases and J by 4 bases, 5 bases remained unmatched. This CDR3 has 14 residues. The germline V gene has CDR1 LNHDA and CDR2 SQIVND (reference sequence). This specimen belongs to a study of T cells in Graves' hyperthyroidism and ophthalmopathy. Findings and caveats of the study: Within blood appeared most thyroid clonotypes that had expanded above 0.001. Ophthalmopathy, which appeared later, was predicted by the model a median around 6.5 months before onset.

Each patient was aged 18 to 65 and had newly diagnosed hyperthyroidism of under 2 months' duration. Ahead of any ophthalmopathy symptoms, the blood sample was obtained at the first diagnosis of hyperthyroidism. This TCR was recovered from a woman between 50 and 59 years old with Graves' hyperthyroidism that later progressed to Graves' ophthalmopathy. The V gene is TRBV19, the J gene TRBJ1-2; the match to TRBD1 covers 7 bases. The specimen was blood. The CDR3, as DNA: TGTGCCAGTAGTATTCTGGGGACAGCCTATGGCTACACCTTC. This gives the protein CASSILGTAYGYTF.